This TCR beta chain was identified during a study of shared clonotypes between healthy human individuals. Sequencing was at deep level. TCRdb keeps only in-frame clones here, not all; method: immunoSEQ multiplex PCR. The sample carries millions of clones, roughly 95% recorded once. Study results and caveats: Generation probabilities of non-shared clonotypes were lower (relative to those shared by all four donors).

With regard to this clone: The antigen is not known.

Only CD45RO-negative cells positively selected for CCR7 counted as naive CD8 cells, so terminally differentiated effector memory CD45RA+ cells were excluded. Sequenced: naive CD8+ T cells sorted from blood. The sequence was collected from a man aged 18 to 29 in good health.

The CDR3 spells CASSNRGTEAFF. The CDR3 DNA follows: TGTGCCAGCAGCAACAGGGGAACTGAAGCTTTCTTT. The chain employs TRBV5-4 and TRBJ1-1, with 7 bases identical to TRBD1. V gave up 4 bases and J gave up 5 bases; unmatched junction bases: 2. The CDR3 is 12 amino acids. Per germline, CDR1 SGHNT and CDR2 YYREEE (reference sequence). Full variable domain (rest looked up from reference TRBV5-4 and TRBJ1-1): ETGVTQSPTHLIKTRGQQVTLRCSSQSGHNTVSWYQQALGQGPQFIFQYYREEENGRGNFPPRFSGLQFPNYSSELNVNALELDDSALYLCASSNRGTEAFFGQGTRLTVV.